The present T cell receptor (beta chain) was sequenced within a study of vaccination and CD4 T cells after COVID-19 (dated by TCRdb to 2021 to 2024). Context from the whole study: Six males and four females were included in the convalescent cohort, with two Hispanic individuals, seven Caucasians, two Asians and one multiracial person represented. Post-vaccine blood samples were taken a median of 72 days after the second vaccine dose, with a range of 14 to 241 days. Each participant got two doses of either the Pfizer-BioNTech BNT162b2 vaccine (n=8) or the Moderna mRNA-1273 vaccine (n=2). In under 13 COVID-19 convalescent patients and a few infection-naive healthy vaccine recipients, researchers compared the spike-specific CD4+ TCR repertoire from before mRNA vaccination with the repertoire from after. Post-COVID blood samples were collected from convalescent patients a median of approximately 100 days after diagnosis, with a range of about 30 to 161 days. Overlapping spike peptide pools from SARS-CoV-2 and from the common cold coronaviruses HCoV-NL63, HCoV-OC43 and HCoV-229E were used as culture stimuli. Control cultures received a CEFX viral epitope pool as the positive control, an HIV-1 Nef peptide pool as the negative control, or no peptide. Study-wide findings and limitations: Among the post-vaccine SARS-CoV-2-reactive clones in convalescent patients, a median approximately 90% showed up only after vaccination, which suggests vaccine-specific priming. The number of convalescent patients in the study was relatively small, and the study did not examine early timepoints following natural infection. Of the vaccine-specific clones found in convalescent patients, nearly all (304 of 307) were mono-reactive for SARS-CoV-2 spike instead of being cross-reactive with common cold coronaviruses. Although the median number of SARS-CoV-2-reactive clonotypes went up from roughly 22 after infection to about 38 after vaccination, the increase was not significant.

The label giving this sample's treatment or condition can be read as: approximately 11-day PBMC culture with coronavirus spike peptide pools or control peptides (ViraFEST assay). The ViraFEST assay was used in the study, in which antigen-specific T cells were expanded with peptide pools and expanded clonotypes were subsequently identified by TCR sequencing. Negative nucleocapsid antibody tests before and after vaccination confirmed that the healthy vaccine recipients had no prior SARS-CoV-2 infection. Each well held 2.2 million or so PBMCs cultured with roughly 10 ug/ml peptide pools in IMDM containing roughly 4.7% human AB serum and around 10 IU/ml IL-2. Half of the culture medium was replaced with fresh IL-2-containing medium on days 3 and 7. After around 10 days of culture, CD4+ T cells were isolated by negative selection with the EasySep CD4+ T cell isolation kit. Ficoll-Paque Plus gradient centrifugation was used to isolate PBMCs from whole blood, and the isolated PBMCs were then either used fresh or cryopreserved at -140C. Triplicate wells were generally used for each culture condition.

This clonotype is deemed medium-sized (0.01 to 0.1%). Its antigen is currently not known. Per-base quality was not reported, and no clone a single base away is much larger than it. Library prep was done by PCR. TCR sequencing of DNA from cultured CD4+ T cells used the Oncomine TCR Beta short-read assay at the Johns Hopkins FTIC core. The QIAamp micro DNA kit was used to extract genomic DNA from the cultured CD4+ T cells. Oncomine TCR Beta libraries from cultured CD4+ T cells were pooled using unique dual indexes and sequenced on an Illumina iSeq 100. Regarding the original processing steps: Non-productive sequences were removed, and CDR3s not starting with C, not ending with F or W, or shorter than 7 amino acids were discarded. Antigen-specific clonotypes were identified using the MANAFEST web application through comparison of peptide-stimulated wells with reference and other culture wells. Positive clones required FDR below 0.05, an odds ratio above 5, and productive frequency above 0.1% in at least two of three replicate wells. A clonotype counted as cross-reactive if it showed significant expansion both in the SARS-CoV-2 spike wells and in at least one common cold coronavirus spike condition. Using R version 3.6.1, CDR3 homology was evaluated through Levenshtein distances (stringdist) along with unrooted phylogenetic trees (ape). TCRdb's own reprocessing of the public reads used fastp at Q25 and MiXCR and kept productive beta chains. A single entry per CDR3 protein holds the most common genes and DNA from its merged rows. What appears here as the V and J calls and clone size reflects TCRdb's work, not the paper's. This sample comprises 13,000 or so distinct CDR3 sequences, 25% to 30% of them detected only once. Around 29% of the sample rests with the top ten.

The source material was CD4+ T cells from blood, cultured in vitro, sampled before SARS-CoV-2 vaccination. This clonotype originated in a human donor who received a COVID-19 vaccine.

The DNA sequence is as follows: TGTGCCACCAGTGATCGAAGCGGGACAGGGCACACAGATACGCAGTATTTT. It encodes CATSDRSGTGHTDTQYF. The sequence joins TRBV24-1 to TRBJ2-3; TRBD1 agrees with 9 junctional bases. CDR1 and CDR2 (KGHDR, SFDVKD) derive from the germline V gene. V ends up 3 bases short and J 2 bases short, with an unmatched junction base count of 8. There are 17 amino acids in the CDR3, from cysteine to phenylalanine inclusive. The CDR3 DNA has 51 bases and is translated from base 1.